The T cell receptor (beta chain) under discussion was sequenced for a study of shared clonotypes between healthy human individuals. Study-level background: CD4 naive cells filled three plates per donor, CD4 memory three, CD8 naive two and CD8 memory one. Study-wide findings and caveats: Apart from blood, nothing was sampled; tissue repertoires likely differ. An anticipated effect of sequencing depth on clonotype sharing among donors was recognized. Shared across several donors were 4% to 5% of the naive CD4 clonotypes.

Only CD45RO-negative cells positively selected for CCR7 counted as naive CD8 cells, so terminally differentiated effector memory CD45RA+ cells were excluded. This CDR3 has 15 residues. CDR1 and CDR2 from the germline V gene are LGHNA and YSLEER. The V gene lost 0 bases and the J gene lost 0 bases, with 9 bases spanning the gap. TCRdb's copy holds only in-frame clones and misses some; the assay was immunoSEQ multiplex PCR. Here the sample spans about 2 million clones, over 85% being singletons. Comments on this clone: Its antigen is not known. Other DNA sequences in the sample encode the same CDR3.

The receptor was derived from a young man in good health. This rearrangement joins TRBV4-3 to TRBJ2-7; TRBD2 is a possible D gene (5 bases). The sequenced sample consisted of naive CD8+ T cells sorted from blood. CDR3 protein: CASSQELASSYEQYF. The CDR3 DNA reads TGCGCCAGCAGCCAAGAGCTAGCTAGCTCCTACGAGCAGTACTTC.